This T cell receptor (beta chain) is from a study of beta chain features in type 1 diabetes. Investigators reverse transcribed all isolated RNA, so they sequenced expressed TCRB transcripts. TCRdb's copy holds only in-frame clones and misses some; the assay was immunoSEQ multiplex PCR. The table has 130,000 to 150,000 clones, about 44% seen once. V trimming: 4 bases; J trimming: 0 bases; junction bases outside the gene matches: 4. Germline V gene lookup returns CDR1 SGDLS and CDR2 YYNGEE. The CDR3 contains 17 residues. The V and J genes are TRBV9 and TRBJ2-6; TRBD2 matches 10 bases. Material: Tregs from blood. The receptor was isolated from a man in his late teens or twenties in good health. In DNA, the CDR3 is TGTGCCAGCAGCTGGAGCGGGAGGGCCTCTGGGGCCAACGTCCTGACTTTC. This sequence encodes CASSWSGRASGANVLTF.